The 16 T cell receptor beta chains reported below all come from one sample, sequenced in a study of blood T cells in healthy people across ages. Using a J-beta primer mix together with a sample-barcoded 5' primer, a second PCR was run for about 6 to 12 cycles. MiXCR was run by TCRdb on the 5' RACE reads, yielding one entry per CDR3 protein. The data show 920,000 or so distinct CDR3 sequences, over 35% seen once. The material sequenced was blood. Source of these receptors: a woman aged 55-70 years in good health.

The V call is TRBV4-1, the J call TRBJ2-7, with 11 bases matching TRBD2. Germline V lookup: CDR1 MGHRA, CDR2 YSYEKL. This CDR3 region has 15 residues. The ends lost 4 bases at V and 6 bases at J; junction bases unmatched: 8. As DNA, the CDR3 is TGCGCCAGCAGCCTCGGACTAGCGGGCATTAGCGAGCAGTACTTC. It encodes CASSLGLAGISEQYF.

The chain has TRBV7-9 and TRBJ1-3; D uncertain. Germline CDR1 is SEHNR and CDR2 is FQNEAQ (reference sequence). Between the trimmed V and J ends, which lost 3 bases and 0 bases, there was a span of 9 bases. The CDR3 length is 15 residues. CDR3 protein: CASSFEISSGNTIYF. In DNA, the CDR3 is TGTGCCAGCAGCTTCGAGATCAGCTCTGGAAACACCATATATTTT. Full variable domain (remainder filled in from reference TRBV7-9 and TRBJ1-3): DTGVSQNPRHKITKRGQNVTFRCDPISEHNRLYWYRQTLGQGPEFLTYFQNEAQLEKSRLLSDRFSAERPKGSFSTLEIQRTEQGDSAMYLCASSFEISSGNTIYFGEGSWLTVV.

This clonotype was seen only a few times. The genes are TRBV6-5 and TRBJ2-7; 10 nucleotides align to TRBD1. Germline CDR1 MNHEY, CDR2 SVGAGI. The J segment lost 2 bases and the V segment lost 2 bases, leaving 6 bases of the junction unmatched. This CDR3 is 16 amino acids long. CDR3 sequence reads: CASSYLRDRGTYEQYF. CDR3 in DNA: TGTGCCAGCAGTTACCTCCGGGACAGGGGCACCTACGAGCAGTACTTC.

The chain is built from TRBV20-1 and TRBJ2-7; D may be TRBD1 or TRBD2 (6 bases each). The CDR3 covers 15 residues. Trimming pared 1 base from V and 1 base from J, leaving 14 bases between. CDR1 and CDR2 (germline): DFQATT, SNEGSKA (reference sequence). This CDR3 reads CSARGRDIRSYEQYF. CDR3 DNA sequence: TGCAGTGCTAGAGGGAGGGACATTCGGTCCTACGAGCAGTACTTC.

In its sample, this clonotype was seen once. The conserved phenylalanine or tryptophan normally closing the CDR3 is absent here, so this likely arose from a read error. V is TRBV29-1 and J is TRBJ2-7; 8 nucleotides agree with TRBD1. Germline lookup yields CDR1 SQVTM and CDR2 ANQGSEA. The CDR3 extends over 14 amino acids. Here the CDR3 DNA reads TGCAGCGCAGCTGGACAGGGAGGCTCCTATGAGCAGTACTCC. Its protein product is CSAAGQGGSYEQYS.

This clonotype has a count of ten or more. J is TRBJ2-5 and V is TRBV5-6; 9 bases agree with TRBD1. The CDR3 length is 13 residues. V was clipped by 4 bases and J by 5 bases; unmatched bases: 3. Per germline, CDR1 SGHDT and CDR2 YYEEEE. CDR3: CASSRTGDETQYF. CDR3 nucleotide sequence: TGTGCCAGCAGCAGGACAGGGGATGAGACCCAGTACTTC. Using reference TRBV5-6 and TRBJ2-5 for the parts outside the CDR3, the full variable domain is DAGVTQSPTHLIKTRGQQVTLRCSPKSGHDTVSWYQQALGQGPQFIFQYYEEEERQRGNFPDRFSGHQFPNYSSELNVNALLLGDSALYLCASSRTGDETQYFGPGTRLLVL.

The chain is built from TRBV7-3 and TRBJ2-2; D not resolved. V was trimmed by 5 bases and J by 4 bases, leaving 14 bases between them. CDR3 length: 15 residues. The germline V gene encodes CDR1 SGHTA and CDR2 FQGTGA. CDR3 residues: CASSPPGGPTGELFF. CDR3 DNA sequence: TGTGCCAGCAGCCCCCCTGGTGGTCCCACCGGGGAGCTGTTTTTT.

This chain links TRBV20-1 with TRBJ2-1, with D possibly TRBD2 on 6 matching bases. Trimming removed 6 bases at V and 2 bases at J, with 17 bases between. CDR1 and CDR2 from the germline V gene are DFQATT and SNEGSKA (reference sequence). The CDR3 loop spans 15 amino acids. CDR3 sequence: CSATFDGSTYNEQFF. For the CDR3, the DNA is TGCAGTGCAACCTTTGACGGGAGCACCTACAATGAGCAGTTCTTC.

The V and J genes are TRBV20-1 and TRBJ2-1; D gene unclear. The V gene's germline CDR1 is DFQATT and CDR2 SNEGSKA (reference sequence). The CDR3 spans 12 residues. The V and J ends lost 3 bases and 7 bases respectively, with 10 bases between them. CDR3 sequence: CSARWFGNEQFF. The CDR3 DNA reads as TGCAGTGCTAGGTGGTTTGGTAATGAGCAGTTCTTC.

The chain has TRBV21-1 and TRBJ1-2; the D call TRBD1 from the table was never checked on the DNA. TRBV21-1 is listed as a pseudogene. This CDR3 comprises 18 residues. CDR3 residues: CASGELGLGAVWRYGYTF. The DNA of the CDR3 is TGTGCCAGCGGCGAACTGGGGTTGGGGGCAGTATGGCGCTATGGCTACACCTTC.

V usage is TRBV12-3 or TRBV12-4 and J usage is TRBJ2-1, with unresolved D. CDR3 length: 12 amino acids. The V end was cut by 5 bases, the J end by 8 bases, with 10 bases between. The CDR3 DNA reads as TGTGCCAGCAGTCGCATTTTCCATGAGCAGTTCTTC. Residues: CASSRIFHEQFF.

The chain joins TRBV20-1 to TRBJ2-7; tentatively, D is TRBD1 or TRBD2 (5 bases each). CDR3 length equals 16 residues. Germline V CDR1 and CDR2: DFQATT, SNEGSKA (reference sequence). V gave up 3 bases and J gave up 3 bases, with 21 bases separating them. In DNA, the CDR3 is TGCAGTGCTAGTGGGGTTTCCGGGACCCAGCGCTACGAGCAGTACTTC. Protein product: CSASGVSGTQRYEQYF.

This sequence joins TRBV12-3 or TRBV12-4 and TRBJ2-7; 9 bases line up with TRBD1. V gave up 3 bases and J gave up 6 bases; unmatched junction bases: 9. CDR3 length equals 15 residues. CDR3 residues: CASSFPGTGSFEQYF. As DNA, the CDR3 is TGTGCCAGCAGTTTCCCCGGGACAGGGTCGTTCGAGCAGTACTTC.

This chain joins TRBV2 and TRBJ2-2; 12 bases align to TRBD2. The V gene end was trimmed by 7 bases and the J gene end by 9 bases; junction bases not matched to a gene: 9. CDR1 SNHLY and CDR2 FYNNEI come from the germline V gene. The CDR3 loop spans 15 amino acids. The CDR3 spells CASTGTSGRLRELFF. In nucleotides, the CDR3 is TGTGCCAGCACAGGAACTAGCGGGAGGCTCAGGGAGCTGTTTTTT. The complete variable domain, with remaining parts taken from reference TRBV2 and TRBJ2-2, reads EPEVTQTPSHQVTQMGQEVILRCVPISNHLYFYWYRQILGQKVEFLVSFYNNEISEKSEIFDDQFSVERPDGSNFTLKIRSTKLEDSAMYFCASTGTSGRLRELFFGEGSRLTVL.

This clonotype has just a few counts. J is TRBJ2-3 and V is TRBV5-1, with 10 bases fitting TRBD2. The ends lost 4 bases at V and 0 bases at J; junction bases unmatched: 5. The CDR3 loop spans 16 amino acids. Germline values: CDR1 SGHRS, CDR2 YFSETQ. The CDR3 DNA follows: TGCGCCAGCAGCCCCCGTAGCGGGGGGAGCACAGATACGCAGTATTTT. Translated: CASSPRSGGSTDTQYF.

The V call is TRBV7-9, the J call TRBJ2-7; D not resolved. V was shortened by 4 bases and J by 3 bases, with 10 bases between the two germline ends. Germline V gene sequence: CDR1 SEHNR, CDR2 FQNEAQ (reference sequence). This CDR3 is 13 amino acids long. CDR3: CASSYKGFYEQYF. The CDR3 DNA is TGTGCCAGCAGCTATAAGGGATTCTACGAGCAGTACTTC.